This entry is about one T cell receptor (beta chain). The CDR3 covers 16 residues. Germline V gene sequence: CDR1 PRHDT, CDR2 FYEKMQ (reference sequence). Trimming shortened V by 6 bases and J by 2 bases, and 17 bases separated the two germline ends. In the original processing: Estimation of nucleated cell counts relied on the amplification of reference gene primers. The table came from immunoSEQ multiplex PCR; TCRdb's copy has only in-frame clones and leaves some out. V, J and clone size are taken as reported in that table, and D and trimming were inferred from the DNA itself. The sample contains 150,000 or so clones, about 79% of which appear only once. Two consecutive negative NP/OP PCR tests, clearance, or resolved symptoms defined Cohort 3 recovery. The data derive from a study of blood T cell repertoires in COVID-19. As for the study in general: COVID-19 samples, acute and convalescent, were from the United States, Italy and Spain. T cells, B-cell-depleted T cells, or PBMCs supplied cDNA or gDNA.

The sequence was collected from a man aged 50 to 60 who had recovered from COVID-19. The gene calls are TRBV13 and TRBJ2-1; possibly TRBD2 for D (5 bases). The sequenced sample was PBMCs or T cells enriched from blood (not recorded which). CDR3 sequence: CASSLGPRGAYNEQFF. DNA for the CDR3: TGTGCCAGCAGTTTGGGTCCCCGGGGAGCCTACAATGAGCAGTTCTTC.